A selection of T cell receptor beta chains follows, all from one sample in a study of vaccination effects on CD4 cells after COVID-19. Clones were read by immunoSEQ multiplex PCR, and TCRdb kept only the in-frame ones, dropping some. Here the sample spans 65,000 to 90,000 clones, around 81% being singletons. These receptors lack a known antigen. The sample here was CD4+ T cells from PBMCs cultured with SARS-CoV-2 spike peptides, taken before COVID-19 vaccination. The receptors shown here come from a human donor who received a COVID-19 vaccine. CDR3s include the opening cysteine and the closing phenylalanine or tryptophan. The D gene is left open where the match is weak. A row's size may be missing; if present it is once, few, many or a size class.

14	.	.	TRBV6-2/TRBV6-3	TRBJ2-1	TGTGCCAGCAGTTACTCGGGTGGAGGCAATGAGCAGTTCTTC	CASSYSGGGNEQFF
18	.	.	TRBV4-1	TRBJ1-5	TGCGCCAGCAGCCAAGATAGGCTCGGAGGGGTTAGCAATCAGCCCCAGCATTTT	CASSQDRLGGVSNQPQHF
16	TRBD2	.	TRBV5-1	TRBJ2-3	TGCGCCAGCAGCCTCCCGGGACTAGCGACGACAGATACGCAGTATTTT	CASSLPGLATTDTQYF
17	TRBD1	.	TRBV3-1/TRBV3-2	TRBJ1-3	TGTGCCAGCAGCTACCGACAGGGGAAGAATACTGGAAACACCATATATTTT	CASSYRQGKNTGNTIYF
16	.	.	TRBV7-8	TRBJ2-1	TGTGCCAGCAGCTCGGTTGGTGTGACTATAAGTGGGGAGCAGTTCTTC	CASSSVGVTISGEQFF
15	.	.	TRBV2	TRBJ2-5	TGTGCCAGCAGTGGTACGGTTACGCCCCAAGAGACCCAGTACTTC	CASSGTVTPQETQYF
17	TRBD2	.	TRBV28	TRBJ2-3	TGTGCCAGAGTCCCCACTCTTAAGCGGGAGGACACAGATACGCAGTATTTT	CARVPTLKREDTDTQYF
15	.	.	TRBV5-1	TRBJ2-5	TGCGCCAGCAGCTATTTATTAGCGGATCAAGAGACCCAGTACTTC	CASSYLLADQETQYF
15	.	.	TRBV28	TRBJ1-4	TGTGCCAGCACCCTCCGCACAGGAACTAATGAAAAACTGTTTTTT	CASTLRTGTNEKLFF
13	.	.	TRBV25-1	TRBJ1-5	TGTGCCAGCAGTTCTGGTAACGACCAGCCCCAGCATTTT	CASSSGNDQPQHF
16	TRBD2	.	TRBV9	TRBJ2-5	TGTGCCAGCAGCGAGAGGATTACTAGCGGGCAAGAGACCCAGTACTTC	CASSERITSGQETQYF
16	TRBD2	.	TRBV18	TRBJ2-3	TGTGCCAGCTCACCACAACTAGCGGGTAGTGAAGATACGCAGTATTTT	CASSPQLAGSEDTQYF
12	.	.	TRBV3-1/TRBV3-2	TRBJ1-1	TGTGCCAGCAGCCGATACAACACTGAAGCTTTCTTT	CASSRYNTEAFF
13	.	few	TRBV30	TRBJ1-5	TGTGCCTGGGGACCGAAAGGCAATCAGCCCCAGCATTTT	CAWGPKGNQPQHF
16	TRBD1	.	TRBV2	TRBJ1-5	TGTGCCAGCAGTGATGGACAGGGGGGGAGCAATCAGCCCCAGCATTTT	CASSDGQGGSNQPQHF
10	.	.	TRBV6-6	TRBJ1-2	TGTGCCAGCAGTTACGCTGGCTACACCTTC	CASSYAGYTF